This T cell receptor (beta chain) was sequenced during a study of blood T cell repertoires in COVID-19. Study-level information: Whether acute or convalescent, the COVID-19 samples came from the United States, Italy and Spain.

How the authors handled the data: Estimated nucleated cell counts came from reference gene primer amplification. Assay used: immunoSEQ multiplex PCR; TCRdb lists only in-frame clones, some missing. That table is the source of V, J and clone size, and D and trimming were worked out from the DNA. This sample has about 240,000 clones, with roughly 91% found just once. The germline V gene has CDR1 PRHDT and CDR2 FYEKMQ (reference sequence). Trimming removed 4 bases from V and 6 bases from J; junction bases left unmatched: 6. The CDR3 contains 14 residues. This chain uses TRBV13 with TRBJ2-7, with TRBD1 identical over 10 bases. The receptor was derived from a woman aged 25-40 years who had recovered from COVID-19. The specimen was PBMCs or T cells enriched from blood (not recorded which). The CDR3: CASSYRTGGVEQYF. Here the CDR3 DNA reads TGTGCCAGCAGCTACCGGACAGGGGGGGTCGAGCAGTACTTC. The full variable domain, its missing parts supplied by reference TRBV13 and TRBJ2-7, is AAGVIQSPRHLIKEKRETATLKCYPIPRHDTVYWYQQGPGQDPQFLISFYEKMQSDKGSIPDRFSAQQFSDYHSELNMSSLELGDSALYFCASSYRTGGVEQYFGPGTRLTVT.